This TCR delta chain comes out of a study of γδ T cells in repeated Plasmodium falciparum infection (dated by TCRdb to the early 2020s). The study in broad terms: In the natural-infection arm, Malian children exposed to intense seasonal malaria transmission were enrolled and compared against age and gender matched Australian children. Four or five malaria-naive U.S. adults underwent four controlled human malaria infections by bites from P. falciparum NF54-infected Anopheles stephensi mosquitoes over roughly 580 days. Samples were collected from controlled-infection subjects at baseline, immediately before selected infections, and 21 days after each infection. Malian gammadelta TCR repertoires were analysed cross-sectionally in periods with no transmission and longitudinally across episodes of acute febrile malaria. The study looked at how repeated Plasmodium falciparum infection shapes the human gammadelta T cell repertoire, using both natural infection in Mali and controlled human malaria infection.

For bulk TCR repertoire analysis, Vgamma9/Vdelta2+ and Vdelta2-negative gammadelta T cell populations were flow-sorted out of peripheral blood mononuclear cells. Of note for this clone: Its antigen has not been determined. The TCRdb record carries a much larger clone's protein, which differs from this DNA's translation at residue 19; a read error is the likely cause, and the protein listed here is the DNA translation.

From a lookup of the germline V gene, CDR1 and CDR2 are TSWWSYY and QGS. From the cysteine up to the phenylalanine, the CDR3 has a length of 22 residues. The sequence is cut down to CDR3 DNA, 66 bases in frame from base 1. The research as a whole found: The Malian cohort was drawn from a small rural village made up mostly of one ethnic group, which limits generalizability. A highly stable polyclonal repertoire over time and infection, with many inter-individual overlapping TCRgamma sequences, was shown by Vgamma9/Vdelta2+ TCR repertoires. Vdelta2-negative gammadelta TCR repertoires from Malian children appeared more clonally expanded, less diverse and less shared than those of Australian children. Analysis of inter-individual variability in gammadelta T cell responses was limited by the small size of the controlled-infection cohort. In Vdelta2-negative gammadelta TCR repertoires, which were largely Vdelta1+, repeated controlled infections appeared to drive waves of new clonotype selection.

Libraries were prepared through multiplex PCR. Sequencer: Illumina MiSeq. Both TCR gamma (TRG) and TCR delta (TRD) chains were sequenced from each sorted gammadelta T cell sample. In the source study's methods: The repertoire analyses used clonotype tree plots, the accumulated frequency of the top 20 clonotypes, and diversity index (DI) and D75 metrics. Via CATT, TCRdb reprocessed the public reads, and rows with identical DNA were then joined. The V and J calls and clone size are TCRdb's, not the authors'. This sample gives roughly 90,000 delta-chain clones in total; approximately 0.92% of them show up just once. Approximately 9.6% of the sample comes from the top ten.

The source is a pool of human donors (malaria-infected and uninfected, not separated). The rearranged segments are TRDV1 and TRDJ2; TRDD3 aligns with 11 central bases. The sample taken for sequencing was gamma-delta T cells from blood. The sequenced DNA is TGTGCTCTTGGGAGACCCGGCCTTCCCCTTAACGTTTGGGGGATACGACCAGCACGACTCTTCTTT. Translated, it reads CALGRPGLPLNVWGIRPARLFF.